This TCR beta chain emerged from a study of blood T cells in healthy people across ages. A J-beta primer mix and a sample-barcoded 5' primer were used in a second PCR of about 7 to 12 cycles. A single record per CDR3 protein comes from TCRdb applying MiXCR to the 5' RACE reads. The sample has 800,000 to 1,000,000 distinct CDR3 sequences; roughly 43% are singletons. V dropped 4 bases and J dropped 8; count of bases not matched to a gene: 7. There are 14 residues in the CDR3. V usage is TRBV12-3 or TRBV12-4 and J usage is TRBJ2-1; 8 bases line up with TRBD1. The clonotype comes from a man aged 25 to 45 in good health. Sequenced sample: blood. The CDR3 nucleotides are TGTGCCAGCAGTTCCGGACAGGGTAGGGATGAGCAGTTCTTC. Translation: CASSSGQGRDEQFF.